These T cell receptor beta chains were read from a single sample in a study of T cell responses to AZD1222 COVID-19 vaccine. The method was immunoSEQ multiplex PCR; TCRdb's version includes in-frame clones alone and lacks a portion of them. This sample has over 100,000 clones, with 88% found just once. This specimen was peripheral blood, taken on day 0 of MenACWY control vaccination. The receptor set was obtained from an adult in good health. The CDR3 runs from the conserved cysteine through the conserved F or W. Fields, in order: CDR3 length, J gene, V gene, CDR3 protein.

16 TRBJ2-6 TRBV4-3 CASSQEGGSGANVLTF
13 TRBJ2-1 TRBV6-5 CASVLSSYNEQFF
15 TRBJ2-6 TRBV9 CASSVDWSGANVLTF
15 TRBJ2-7 TRBV5-5 CASSQRQGLSYEQYF
14 TRBJ1-2 TRBV3-1/TRBV3-2 CASSLFRDQAGYTF
18 TRBJ2-5 TRBV24-1 CATSDLDFGLAGGLTQYF
16 TRBJ2-5 TRBV6-2/TRBV6-3 CASSGERGGRAETQYF
14 TRBJ2-5 TRBV4-3 CASSPTSGLETQYF
15 TRBJ1-2 TRBV15 CATSRGGTGVVYYTF
15 TRBJ2-1 TRBV4-3 CASSQEPAGFNEQFF
16 TRBJ2-3 TRBV4-1 CASSQATSGLTDTQYF
15 TRBJ1-5 TRBV6-2/TRBV6-3 CASSYSTGGNQPQHF
15 TRBJ2-5 TRBV27 CASSGQLAGKETQYF
15 TRBJ2-1 TRBV7-9 CASSPGRSSYNEQFF
15 TRBJ1-6 TRBV6-6 CASSSGTGGDSPLHF
13 TRBJ2-7 TRBV15 CATSRGGSYEQYF
13 TRBJ2-3 TRBV14 CASSQEGGNTQYF
14 TRBJ1-4 TRBV5-1 CASSLGTTNEKLFF
15 TRBJ1-1 TRBV5-1 CASSLEGAGNTEAFF
15 TRBJ1-4 TRBV5-3 CARSLAQGVLEKLFF
15 TRBJ2-7 TRBV7-8 CASSPTSGGSYEQYF
12 TRBJ2-7 TRBV3-1/TRBV3-2 CASSPGRGEQYF
16 TRBJ2-1 TRBV3-1/TRBV3-2 CASSQDGGIPEGEQFF
15 TRBJ2-7 TRBV5-1 CASSVQLAGGGEQYF
15 TRBJ1-2 TRBV4-2 CASTRKDRGNYGYTF
13 TRBJ1-2 TRBV10-2 CASSDAQHYGYTF
14 TRBJ1-1 TRBV6-2/TRBV6-3 CASSDGVMNTEAFF
17 TRBJ2-7 TRBV7-8 CASSRAPAGQGAYEQYF
14 TRBJ1-6 TRBV28 CASTNGQGDSPLHF
14 TRBJ1-5 TRBV20-1 CSASPPGGNQPQHF
15 TRBJ2-2 TRBV5-1 CASNNRDDNTGELFF
13 TRBJ1-5 TRBV5-8 CASILDRAQPQHF
17 TRBJ2-7 TRBV7-2 CASSLVGGGAGAHEQYF
14 TRBJ1-1 TRBV10-3 CAISYRDLNTEAFF
20 TRBJ2-1 TRBV6-1 CASSEFAPRSGSSSYNEQFF
15 TRBJ2-1 TRBV29-1 CSVANLAGRGNEQFF
13 TRBJ2-5 TRBV7-2 CASSLTGSETQYF
16 TRBJ2-1 TRBV4-2 CASSQEVGGAYNEQFF
14 TRBJ2-2 TRBV7-2 CASSPRLAAGELFF
15 TRBJ1-1 TRBV7-8 CASSQIQGASTEAFF
16 TRBJ2-6 TRBV4-3 CASSQDSGAGANVLTF
13 TRBJ1-5 TRBV5-4 CASSIDPNQPQHF
14 TRBJ2-7 TRBV9 CASSPQTGPGEQYF
15 TRBJ1-4 TRBV28 CASSFNLGVYEKLFF
14 TRBJ2-3 TRBV30 CAWSGVASTDTQYF
16 TRBJ2-7 TRBV4-3 CASSQLTRSGPYEQYF
15 TRBJ1-3 TRBV27 CASSPSGSSGNTIYF
16 TRBJ1-1 TRBV27 CASSRLYGDSESLNFF
12 TRBJ2-3 TRBV29-1 CSVGQGANTQYF
14 TRBJ2-5 TRBV25-1 CASSEWEGGETQYF
14 TRBJ2-1 TRBV7-9 CASSLGDFNAEQFF
15 TRBJ2-7 TRBV5-4 CASSLAGGRIHEQYF